Below are 15 T cell receptor beta chains sequenced from a single sample in a study of blood T cell repertoires in COVID-19. The data were produced by immunoSEQ multiplex PCR, yet TCRdb's version contains in-frame clones alone and is incomplete. The profile shows about 220,000 clones, 65% to 90% of them singletons. Material for sequencing was peripheral blood. The origin of the receptors is a man aged 50 or older with active or convalescent COVID-19.

The gene calls are TRBV28 and TRBJ1-6, with TRBD1 matching 7 bases. CDR3 size: 12 residues. CDR1 is MDHEN and CDR2 is SYDVKM in the germline V gene. The CDR3 DNA is TGTGTTACCGGGACAGTCAATTCACCCCTCCACTTT. The encoded protein is CVTGTVNSPLHF.

This rearrangement joins TRBV5-4 to TRBJ2-1; D possibly corresponds to TRBD2 (7 bases). V was shortened by 2 bases and J by 6 bases, with 18 bases between the two germline ends. The CDR3 covers 16 residues. CDR1 and CDR2 (germline): SGHNT, YYREEE (reference sequence). The CDR3 protein is CASSLFGGGFSNEQFF. In DNA form, the CDR3 reads TGTGCCAGCAGCTTATTTGGGGGGGGCTTTTCCAATGAGCAGTTCTTC.

This clone was observed once. The chain couples TRBV28 to TRBJ1-2, with D hard to call. CDR1 and CDR2 from the germline V gene are MDHEN and SYDVKM. CDR3 length equals 13 residues. Trimming stripped 10 bases from V and 0 bases from J, with 12 bases between. CDR3 sequence: CATRSSPNYGYTF. As DNA, the CDR3 is TGTGCCACCCGGAGTTCGCCTAACTATGGCTACACCTTC.

This chain uses TRBV18 with TRBJ1-2, with 10 bases identical to TRBD1. The CDR3 has 17 amino acids. Per germline, CDR1 KGHSH and CDR2 LQKENI. Trimming cost V 1 base and J 2 bases; bases outside gene matches: 7. The CDR3 loop is CASSPRQGAPTNYGYTF. CDR3 nucleotides: TGTGCCAGCTCACCACGACAGGGGGCCCCTACGAACTATGGCTACACCTTC.

This chain links TRBV6-5 with TRBJ1-1, with D possibly TRBD1 on 6 matching bases. V lost 0 bases and J lost 0, with 11 bases in between. Germline loops: CDR1 MNHEY, CDR2 SVGAGI. The CDR3 spans 16 residues. The CDR3 DNA follows: TGTGCCAGCAGTTACTCAATAGGGGGATTGAACACTGAAGCTTTCTTT. Amino acid sequence: CASSYSIGGLNTEAFF.

This clone appeared a single time. The chain joins TRBV6-4 to TRBJ1-2, with 7 bases matching TRBD1. This CDR3 is 14 amino acids long. Germline V gene data show CDR1 as MRHNA and CDR2 as SNTAGT. V was clipped by 0 bases and J by 8 bases; unmatched bases: 6. The CDR3 region has the DNA TGTGCCAGCAGTGACTCGAGGGGGCGCCGGGGCTACACCTTC. It yields the protein CASSDSRGRRGYTF.

This chain joins TRBV11-2 and TRBJ2-1; D is unresolved. The CDR3 sequence is 11 residues long. Germline V CDR1 and CDR2: SGHAT, FQNNGV. Trimming left V 1 base short and J 9 bases short, with 4 bases between. CDR3 region: CASSLVLEQFF. For the CDR3, the DNA is TGTGCCAGCAGCTTAGTCCTTGAGCAGTTCTTC. Using reference TRBV11-2 and TRBJ2-1 for the parts outside the CDR3, the full variable domain is EAGVAQSPRYKIIEKRQSVAFWCNPISGHATLYWYQQILGQGPKLLIQFQNNGVVDDSQLPKDRFSAERLKGVDSTLKIQPAKLEDSAVYLCASSLVLEQFFGPGTRLTVL.

The chain links TRBV5-1 to TRBJ1-1, with 10 bases fitting TRBD1. CDR3 length: 15 residues. V was clipped by 4 bases and J by 5 bases; unmatched bases: 8. Germline CDR1 is SGHRS and CDR2 is YFSETQ. The CDR3 nucleotides read TGCGCCAGCAGCCCCGACAGGGGGCTGGTGACTGAAGCTTTCTTT. Translating gives CASSPDRGLVTEAFF.

The V and J genes are TRBV7-9 and TRBJ1-1; 9 bases are a match to TRBD1. V shed 5 bases and J 4 bases; nucleotides not matched to a gene: 11. This CDR3 is 16 amino acids long. Per the germline V gene, CDR1 is SEHNR and CDR2 is FQNEAQ (reference sequence). CDR3 protein: CASSAGTGILGTEAFF. For the CDR3, the DNA is TGTGCCAGCAGCGCCGGGACAGGGATTTTGGGCACTGAAGCTTTCTTT.

The genes are TRBV27 and TRBJ2-3; 11 positions match TRBD2. Germline V gene data show CDR1 as MNHEY and CDR2 as SMNVEV (reference sequence). V trimming: 1 base; J trimming: 5 bases; junction bases outside the gene matches: 5. The CDR3 extends over 16 amino acids. The CDR3 nucleotides are TGTGCCAGCAGTTTATTAGCGGGAGGGCCGGGAGATACGCAGTATTTT. This gives the protein CASSLLAGGPGDTQYF.

The rearrangement joins TRBV7-9 to TRBJ2-1; D unresolved. Per germline, CDR1 SEHNR and CDR2 FQNEAQ (reference sequence). This CDR3 is 13 amino acids long. Trimming shortened V by 4 bases and J by 4 bases, and 8 bases separated the two germline ends. CDR3 DNA sequence: TGTGCCAGCAGCTACCCAGCGTACAATGAGCAGTTCTTC. Protein: CASSYPAYNEQFF. The variable domain in full, with the rest retrieved from reference TRBV7-9 and TRBJ2-1, is DTGVSQNPRHKITKRGQNVTFRCDPISEHNRLYWYRQTLGQGPEFLTYFQNEAQLEKSRLLSDRFSAERPKGSFSTLEIQRTEQGDSAMYLCASSYPAYNEQFFGPGTRLTVL.

V usage is TRBV10-1 and J usage is TRBJ1-5, with D perhaps TRBD1 (5 bases). The CDR3 extends over 12 amino acids. V lost 9 bases and J 1 base, leaving 7 bases between the germline ends. Germline-derived CDR1 and CDR2 are WNHNN and SYGVQD (reference sequence). Written as DNA, the CDR3 is TGCGCCAGTCCAGGGAGCAATCAGCCCCAGCATTTT. Its protein is CASPGSNQPQHF.

This chain uses TRBV24-1 with TRBJ2-2; 8 nucleotides match TRBD1. Losses at the gene ends were 9 bases for V and 4 bases for J; bases not matched to a gene: 6. The CDR3 covers 14 residues. Germline CDR1 reads KGHDR; CDR2 reads SFDVKD. This chain's CDR3 is CATEDRGLTGELFF. CDR3 DNA sequence: TGTGCCACCGAAGACAGGGGCCTCACCGGGGAGCTGTTTTTT.

This clone showed up just once. The chain carries TRBV4-1 and TRBJ2-1, with TRBD2 identical over 8 bases. Trimming at V came to 4 bases and at J to 4 bases, leaving 9 bases not matched to a gene. CDR3 length equals 16 residues. Germline loops: CDR1 MGHRA, CDR2 YSYEKL. The CDR3 DNA reads TGCGCCAGCAGCCGTCGGGGCGGGGGGACATACAATGAGCAGTTCTTC. It yields the protein CASSRRGGGTYNEQFF.

This clone was observed a single time. The chain combines TRBV9 with TRBJ1-1; 9 bases line up with TRBD1. Germline CDR1 and CDR2: SGDLS and YYNGEE. The CDR3 spans 13 residues. V dropped 2 bases and J dropped 4; count of bases not matched to a gene: 0. In DNA form, the CDR3 reads TGTGCCAGCAGCGTGACAGGGGGCACTGAAGCTTTCTTT. Translating it yields CASSVTGGTEAFF.